Presented here are 2 T cell receptor beta chains from one specimen sequenced in a study of cytomegalovirus exposure and HLA in healthy donors (dated by TCRdb to about 2017). The method was the immunoSEQ multiplex PCR assay. For the multiplex PCR, a mixture combining 60 forward primers for TCR Vbeta segments and 13 reverse primers for TCR Jbeta segments was used. The table comes from immuneACCESS by way of TCRdb, which keeps in-frame sequences with V and J called. Part of the clones is missing from these tables; in studies checked, under half for an unresolved V gene and the rest for unknown reasons. The sample table lists 120,000 or so clones, 77% of them with a count of one. The leading ten clones occupy under 7% of the sample. The sequenced sample was PBMCs. Receptor source: a man between 18 and 29 years old in good health and CMV-seropositive.

The DNA of the CDR3 is TGTGCCAGCAGCTCCCCCGGGAACACCGGGGAGCTGTTTTTT. As protein: CASSSPGNTGELFF. The chain uses TRBV5-8 and TRBJ2-2; no clear D gene. Trimming shortened V by 3 bases and J by 1 base, and 7 bases separated the two germline ends. In germline, CDR1 is SGHTS, CDR2 YDEGEE. The CDR3 is 14 residues long. The variable domain in full, with the rest retrieved from reference TRBV5-8 and TRBJ2-2, is EAGVTQSPTHLIKTRGQQATLRCSPISGHTSVYWYQQALGLGLQFLLWYDEGEERNRGNFPPRFSGRQFPNYSSELNVNALELEDSALYLCASSSPGNTGELFFGEGSRLTVL.

This clone was found once. The J gene is TRBJ2-7, the V gene TRBV29-1, with D possibly matching TRBD2 (6 bases). The CDR3 has 13 residues. V was shortened by 6 bases and J by 2 bases, with 14 bases between the two germline ends. Germline CDR1 is SQVTM and CDR2 is ANQGSEA. This chain's CDR3 is CSVLLADTYEQYF. The CDR3 nucleotides read TGCAGCGTCCTACTAGCAGATACCTACGAGCAGTACTTC.